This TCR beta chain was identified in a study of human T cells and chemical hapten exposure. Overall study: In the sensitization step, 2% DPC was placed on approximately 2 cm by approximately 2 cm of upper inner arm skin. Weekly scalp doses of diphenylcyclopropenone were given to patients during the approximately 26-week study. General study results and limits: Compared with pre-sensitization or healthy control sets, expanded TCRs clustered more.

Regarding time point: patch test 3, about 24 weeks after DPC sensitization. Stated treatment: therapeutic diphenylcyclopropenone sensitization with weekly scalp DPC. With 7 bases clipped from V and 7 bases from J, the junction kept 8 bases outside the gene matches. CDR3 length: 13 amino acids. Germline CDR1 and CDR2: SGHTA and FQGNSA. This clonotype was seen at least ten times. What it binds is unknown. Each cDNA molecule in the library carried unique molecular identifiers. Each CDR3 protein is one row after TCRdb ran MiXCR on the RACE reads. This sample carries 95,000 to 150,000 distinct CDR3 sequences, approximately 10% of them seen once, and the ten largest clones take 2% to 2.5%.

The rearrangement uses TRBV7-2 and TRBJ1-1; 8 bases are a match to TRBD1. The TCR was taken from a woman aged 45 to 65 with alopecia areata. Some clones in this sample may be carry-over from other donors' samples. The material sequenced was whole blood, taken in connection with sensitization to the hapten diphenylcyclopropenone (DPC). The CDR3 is CASNPGGRNEAFF. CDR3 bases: TGTGCCAGCAATCCAGGGGGCAGGAATGAAGCTTTCTTT.